This T cell receptor beta chain derives from a study of graft-versus-host responses after intestinal transplantation. Study outcomes and limitations: Analysis identified GvH clones in recipient marrow, with some appearing first in ileum or blood. Early post-transplant declines in HvG were associated with peak levels of circulating GvH clones.

The assay was immunoSEQ multiplex PCR, and TCRdb's table has in-frame clones only and misses some. This sample has about 25,000 clones, with 80% to 90% found just once. The V end lost 1 base, the J end lost 2 bases, and 10 bases lay between the germline ends. Germline loops: CDR1 SGHRS, CDR2 YFSETQ. This CDR3 comprises 14 residues. This clone turned up a few times. As yet, its antigen is unknown. V and J are TRBV5-1 and TRBJ2-7; maybe TRBD1 (5 bases). The clonotype was recovered from a human patient who received an intestinal transplant, so some T cells may come from the graft donor. The specimen comprised PBMCs, sampled roughly 69 weeks after intestinal transplant. The CDR3 protein is CASSLLRTTYEQYF. CDR3 nucleotide sequence: TGCGCCAGCAGCTTGTTGAGGACAACCTACGAGCAGTACTTC.